This T cell receptor (beta chain) stems from a study of blood T cell repertoires in COVID-19. Background on the study: The United States, Italy and Spain supplied acute and convalescent COVID-19 samples.

This CDR3 region has 14 residues. The V and J ends lost 0 bases and 2 bases respectively, with 9 bases between them. Germline CDR1 reads SGHRS; CDR2 reads YFSETQ. The table came from immunoSEQ multiplex PCR; TCRdb's copy has only in-frame clones and leaves some out. The sample has around 390,000 clones, around nine tenths seen once. Sequencing was performed on PBMCs or T cells enriched from blood (not recorded which). The rearrangement links TRBV5-1 to TRBJ2-7; D is unresolved. The TCR was taken from a woman aged 45-60 years who had recovered from COVID-19. CDR3: CASSLDDRTYEQYF. In nucleotides, the CDR3 is TGCGCCAGCAGCTTGGACGATAGAACCTACGAGCAGTACTTC.